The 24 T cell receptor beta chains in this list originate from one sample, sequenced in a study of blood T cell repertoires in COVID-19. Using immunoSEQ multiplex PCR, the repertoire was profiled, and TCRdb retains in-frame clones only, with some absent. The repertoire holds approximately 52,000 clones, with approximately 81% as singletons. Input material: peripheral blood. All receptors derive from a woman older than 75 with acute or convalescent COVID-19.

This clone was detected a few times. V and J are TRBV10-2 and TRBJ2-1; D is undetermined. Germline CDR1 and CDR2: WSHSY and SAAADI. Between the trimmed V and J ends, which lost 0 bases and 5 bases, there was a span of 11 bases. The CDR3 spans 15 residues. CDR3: CASSESEALNNEQFF. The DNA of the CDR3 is TGCGCCAGCAGTGAGTCTGAAGCGCTAAACAATGAGCAGTTCTTC.

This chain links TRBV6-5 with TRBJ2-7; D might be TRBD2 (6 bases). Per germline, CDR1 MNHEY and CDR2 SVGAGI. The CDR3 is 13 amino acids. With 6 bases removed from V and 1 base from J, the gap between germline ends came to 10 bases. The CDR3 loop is CASRGLSSYEQYF. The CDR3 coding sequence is TGTGCCAGCAGGGGACTTTCTTCCTACGAGCAGTACTTC.

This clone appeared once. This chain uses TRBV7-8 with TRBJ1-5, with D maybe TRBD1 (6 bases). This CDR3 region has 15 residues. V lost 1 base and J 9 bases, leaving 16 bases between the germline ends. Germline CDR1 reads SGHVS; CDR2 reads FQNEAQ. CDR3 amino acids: CASSLGGHGAGPQHF. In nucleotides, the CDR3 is TGTGCCAGCAGCTTAGGGGGACATGGGGCTGGGCCCCAGCATTTT.

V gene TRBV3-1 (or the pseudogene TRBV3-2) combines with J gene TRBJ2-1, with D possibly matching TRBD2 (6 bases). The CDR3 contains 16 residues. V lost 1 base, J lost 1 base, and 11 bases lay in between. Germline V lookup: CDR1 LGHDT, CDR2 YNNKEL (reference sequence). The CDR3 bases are TGTGCCAGCAGCCAAGGGTGGGGAGGATCCTACAATGAGCAGTTCTTC. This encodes CASSQGWGGSYNEQFF.

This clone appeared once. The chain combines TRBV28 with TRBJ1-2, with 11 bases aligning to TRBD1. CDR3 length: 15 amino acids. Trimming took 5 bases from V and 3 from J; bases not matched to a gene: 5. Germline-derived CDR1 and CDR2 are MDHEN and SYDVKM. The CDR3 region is CASSPRTGGYYGYTF. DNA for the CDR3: TGTGCCAGCAGTCCTAGGACAGGGGGCTACTATGGCTACACCTTC.

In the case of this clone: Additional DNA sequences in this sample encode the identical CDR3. The CDR3 is CASSQGRGNQPQHF. CDR3 sequence (DNA): TGTGCCAGCAGCCAAGGCAGGGGCAATCAGCCCCAGCATTTT. The chain has TRBV3-1 (or the pseudogene TRBV3-2) and TRBJ1-5, with D maybe TRBD1 (5 bases). Germline values: CDR1 LGHDT, CDR2 YNNKEL (reference sequence). The CDR3 consists of 14 residues. Between the trimmed V and J ends, which lost 1 base and 2 bases, there was a span of 6 bases.

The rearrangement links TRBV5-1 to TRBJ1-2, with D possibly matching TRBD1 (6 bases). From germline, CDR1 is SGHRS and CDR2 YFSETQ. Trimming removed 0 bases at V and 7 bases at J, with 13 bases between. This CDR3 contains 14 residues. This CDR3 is CASSLDRVVSGYTF. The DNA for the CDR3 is TGCGCCAGCAGCTTGGACAGGGTCGTAAGTGGCTACACCTTC.

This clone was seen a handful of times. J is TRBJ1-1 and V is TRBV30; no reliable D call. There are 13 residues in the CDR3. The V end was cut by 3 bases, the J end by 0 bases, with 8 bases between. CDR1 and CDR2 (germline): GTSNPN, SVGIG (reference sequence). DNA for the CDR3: TGTGCCTGGAGCCTACAGATGAACACTGAAGCTTTCTTT. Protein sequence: CAWSLQMNTEAFF.

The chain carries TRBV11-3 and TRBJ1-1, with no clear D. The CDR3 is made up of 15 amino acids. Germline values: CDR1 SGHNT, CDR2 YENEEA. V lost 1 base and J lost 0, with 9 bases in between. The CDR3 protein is CASSLGGRLNTEAFF. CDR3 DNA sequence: TGTGCCAGCAGCTTAGGAGGAAGATTGAACACTGAAGCTTTCTTT.

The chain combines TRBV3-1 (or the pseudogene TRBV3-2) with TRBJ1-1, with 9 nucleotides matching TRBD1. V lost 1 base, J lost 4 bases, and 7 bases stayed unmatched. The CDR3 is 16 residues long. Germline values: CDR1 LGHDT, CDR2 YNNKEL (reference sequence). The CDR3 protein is CASSQGSRTGATEAFF. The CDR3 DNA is TGTGCCAGCAGCCAAGGGTCACGGACAGGGGCCACTGAAGCTTTCTTT.

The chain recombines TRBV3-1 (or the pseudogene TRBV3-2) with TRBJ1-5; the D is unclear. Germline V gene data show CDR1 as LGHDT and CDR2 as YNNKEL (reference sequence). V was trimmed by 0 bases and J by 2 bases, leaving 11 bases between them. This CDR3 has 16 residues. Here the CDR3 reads CASSQESSSGNQPQHF. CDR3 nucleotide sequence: TGTGCCAGCAGCCAAGAGTCTAGTAGTGGCAATCAGCCCCAGCATTTT.

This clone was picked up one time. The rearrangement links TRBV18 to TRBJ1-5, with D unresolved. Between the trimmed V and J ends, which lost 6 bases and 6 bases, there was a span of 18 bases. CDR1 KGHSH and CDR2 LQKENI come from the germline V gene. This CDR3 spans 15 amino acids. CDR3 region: CASSEGARESQPQHF. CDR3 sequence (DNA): TGTGCCAGCTCTGAGGGTGCGAGGGAGAGTCAGCCCCAGCATTTT.

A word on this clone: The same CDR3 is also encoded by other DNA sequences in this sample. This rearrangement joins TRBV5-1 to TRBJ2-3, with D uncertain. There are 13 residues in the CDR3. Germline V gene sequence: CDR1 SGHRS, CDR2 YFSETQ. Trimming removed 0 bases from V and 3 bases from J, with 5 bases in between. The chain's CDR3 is CASSLAGTDTQYF. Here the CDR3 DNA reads TGCGCCAGCAGCTTGGCCGGGACAGATACGCAGTATTTT. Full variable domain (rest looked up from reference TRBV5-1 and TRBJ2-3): KAGVTQTPRYLIKTRGQQVTLSCSPISGHRSVSWYQQTPGQGLQFLFEYFSETQRNKGNFPGRFSGRQFSNSRSEMNVSTLELGDSALYLCASSLAGTDTQYFGPGTRLTVL.

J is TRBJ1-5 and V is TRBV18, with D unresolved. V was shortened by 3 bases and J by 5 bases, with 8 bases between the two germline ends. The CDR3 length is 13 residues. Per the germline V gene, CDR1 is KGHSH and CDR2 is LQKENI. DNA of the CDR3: TGTGCCAGCTCACCCCTGGGAGATCAGCCCCAGCATTTT. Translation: CASSPLGDQPQHF.

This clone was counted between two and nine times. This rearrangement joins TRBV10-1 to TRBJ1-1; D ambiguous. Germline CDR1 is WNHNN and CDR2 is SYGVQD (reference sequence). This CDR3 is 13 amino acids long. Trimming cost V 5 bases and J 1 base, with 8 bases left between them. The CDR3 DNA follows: TGCGCCAGCAGTCAGGATCAGAACACTGAAGCTTTCTTT. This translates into CASSQDQNTEAFF.

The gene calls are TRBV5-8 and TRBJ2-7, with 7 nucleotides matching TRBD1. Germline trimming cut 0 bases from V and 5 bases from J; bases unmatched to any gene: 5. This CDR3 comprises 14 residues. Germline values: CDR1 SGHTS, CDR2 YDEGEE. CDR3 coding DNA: TGTGCCAGCAGCTTGGGACAGGGTTTTAACGAGCAGTACTTC. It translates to CASSLGQGFNEQYF.

CDR3: CASSPTPGQRSSGNTIYF. The CDR3 DNA reads as TGCGCCAGCAGCCCTACTCCGGGACAGCGATCCTCTGGAAACACCATATATTTT. The chain carries TRBV5-1 and TRBJ1-3; 7 bases line up with TRBD1. Trimming cost V 4 bases and J 0 bases; bases outside gene matches: 13. The length of the CDR3 is 18 residues. Germline V gives CDR1 SGHRS, CDR2 YFSETQ.

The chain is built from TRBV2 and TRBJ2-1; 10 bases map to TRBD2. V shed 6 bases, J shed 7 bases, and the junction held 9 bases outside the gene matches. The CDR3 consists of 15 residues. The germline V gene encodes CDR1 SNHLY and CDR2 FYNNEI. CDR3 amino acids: CASSKIAGGLNEQFF. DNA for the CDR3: TGTGCCAGCAGCAAGATAGCGGGGGGCCTGAATGAGCAGTTCTTC.

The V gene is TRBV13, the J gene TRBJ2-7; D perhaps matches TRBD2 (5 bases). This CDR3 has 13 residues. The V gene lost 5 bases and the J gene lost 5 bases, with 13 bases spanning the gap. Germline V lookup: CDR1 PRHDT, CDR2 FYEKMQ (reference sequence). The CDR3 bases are TGTGCCAGCAGCGACTCGAGGGCAAACGAGCAGTACTTC. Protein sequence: CASSDSRANEQYF.

The CDR3 nucleotides read TGTGCCAGCTCACGCTCGGCCGGGGACACTGAAGCTTTCTTT. This sequence encodes CASSRSAGDTEAFF. The rearrangement joins TRBV18 to TRBJ1-1; the D is unclear. The CDR3 is made up of 14 amino acids. V was pared by 4 bases and J by 3 bases, with 12 bases between. Germline CDR1 KGHSH, CDR2 LQKENI.

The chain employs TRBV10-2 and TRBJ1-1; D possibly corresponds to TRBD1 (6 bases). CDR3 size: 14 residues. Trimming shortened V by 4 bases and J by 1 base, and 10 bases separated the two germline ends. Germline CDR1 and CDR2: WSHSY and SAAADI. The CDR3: CASSAQGKNTEAFF. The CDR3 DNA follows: TGCGCCAGCAGTGCTCAGGGGAAGAACACTGAAGCTTTCTTT.

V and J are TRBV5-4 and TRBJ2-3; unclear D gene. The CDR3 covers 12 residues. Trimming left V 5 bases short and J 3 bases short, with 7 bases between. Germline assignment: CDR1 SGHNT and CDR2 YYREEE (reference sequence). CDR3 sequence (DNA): TGTGCCAGCAGTTCACTAACAGATACGCAGTATTTT. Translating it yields CASSSLTDTQYF.

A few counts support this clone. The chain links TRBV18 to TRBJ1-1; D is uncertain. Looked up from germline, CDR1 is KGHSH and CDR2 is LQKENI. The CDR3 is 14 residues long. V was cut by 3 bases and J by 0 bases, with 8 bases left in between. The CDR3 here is CASSPALMNTEAFF. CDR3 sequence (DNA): TGTGCCAGCTCACCGGCCCTTATGAACACTGAAGCTTTCTTT.

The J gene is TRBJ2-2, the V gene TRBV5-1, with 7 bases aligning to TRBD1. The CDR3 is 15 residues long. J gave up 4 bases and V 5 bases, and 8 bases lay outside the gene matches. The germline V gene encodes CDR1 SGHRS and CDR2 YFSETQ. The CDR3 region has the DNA TGCGCCAGCAGACCGACAGGGTTGAGCACCGGGGAGCTGTTTTTT. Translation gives CASRPTGLSTGELFF.